This T cell receptor (beta chain) was obtained from a study of PD-L1 blockade in urothelial cancer. At the level of the study: About nine tenths of the roughly 30 patients comprised males who had bladder-origin urothelial cancer.

Points on this clone: As yet, its antigen is unknown.

CDR3 length: 14 amino acids. The V gene end was trimmed by 6 bases and the J gene end by 5 bases; junction bases not matched to a gene: 5. Germline V CDR1 and CDR2: MNHEY, SVGAGI. Broader study findings: Below-median pretreatment blood TCR clonality predicted better survival.

Synthetically made TCR analog templates were put into each PCR as spikes. Generated by immunoSEQ multiplex PCR, the TCRdb table keeps only in-frame clones and is missing some. The sample holds 30,000 to 40,000 clones, 84% seen once. The chain carries TRBV6-5 and TRBJ1-4; TRBD1 aligns across 8 bases. The clonotype was recovered from a man aged 55 to 70 with urothelial cancer. This specimen was PBMCs, taken around atezolizumab (anti-PD-L1) treatment. Written as DNA, the CDR3 is TGTGCCAGCAGCCGGGACAGGAAGAATGAAAAACTGTTTTTT. Its protein product is CASSRDRKNEKLFF.